This T cell receptor (beta chain) was found in a study of blood T cell repertoires in COVID-19. Turning to the study itself: The samples span acute and convalescent COVID-19 from the United States, Italy and Spain. PBMCs, B-cell-depleted T cells, or T cells were the source of the cDNA or gDNA that made up the material.

Sequencing was performed with immunoSEQ multiplex PCR; in TCRdb, only in-frame clones are kept and a portion is missing. The repertoire holds 400,000 or so clones, with around 87% as singletons. Between the trimmed V and J ends, which lost 7 bases and 7 bases, there was a span of 17 bases. Looked up from germline, CDR1 is SGHTA and CDR2 is FQGNSA. The CDR3 has 15 amino acids. The sample comprised PBMCs or T cells enriched from blood (not recorded which). The source of this sequence is a man aged 40-49 years in a cohort exposed to, infected with or recovered from COVID-19 (not recorded which). The V and J genes are TRBV7-2 and TRBJ1-6; possibly TRBD1 for D (5 bases). In DNA, the CDR3 is TGTGCCAGCACCTTCCCAGGGAAAACAAATTCACCCCTCCACTTT. It specifies CASTFPGKTNSPLHF.